A selection of T cell receptor beta chains follows, all from one sample in a study of blood T cell repertoires in COVID-19. Generated by immunoSEQ multiplex PCR, the TCRdb table keeps only in-frame clones and is missing some. Here the sample spans 250,000 to 350,000 clones, roughly 85% being singletons. Sequencing was done on a sample of PBMCs or T cells enriched from blood (not recorded which). Receptors originate from a woman aged 45-59 years who had recovered from COVID-19. The conserved cysteine and the conserved F or W are not part of the CDR3 here.

V gene	J gene	CDR3 protein
TRBV2	TRBJ1-2	ASSGVGGYGYT
TRBV6-1	TRBJ2-1	ASSEISAGEQF
TRBV6-4	TRBJ2-2	ASRPLSGGGELF
TRBV28	TRBJ1-5	ASSWTGRYNSNQPQH
TRBV30	TRBJ1-4	AWSDRILGVGEKLF
TRBV27	TRBJ2-2	ASSSWTSNTGELF
TRBV29-1	TRBJ1-2	SARGGDYGYT
TRBV5-6	TRBJ1-5	ASSLNSGNAQPQH
TRBV4-1	TRBJ2-1	ASSQAGGPGNEQF
TRBV7-9	TRBJ1-3	ASSKQGASGNTIY
TRBV7-2	TRBJ2-3	ASSIFSDTQY
TRBV7-9	TRBJ1-2	ASSPTTGGTNYGYT
TRBV7-2	TRBJ1-1	ASLTVNTEAF
TRBV11-2	TRBJ2-3	ASSYLGQGAFTDTQY
TRBV30	TRBJ1-5	AWSEWTGGNQPQH
TRBV27	TRBJ2-1	ASSWLAGFYNEQF
TRBV5-1	TRBJ2-1	ASSGGTRDNEQF
TRBV6-1	TRBJ1-5	ASSEAPLRGRVSKNQPQH
TRBV2	TRBJ2-4	ASRAPGLALAKNIQY
TRBV29-1	TRBJ2-1	SAPTSLTFYNEQF
TRBV9	TRBJ2-5	ASSVDGSEETQY
TRBV7-2	TRBJ2-1	ASSLVSGNNEQF
TRBV15	TRBJ1-5	ATSTGVGQPQH
TRBV5-4	TRBJ2-7	ASSIYQGREAREQY
TRBV5-1	TRBJ2-7	ASSLVAGGWYEQY
TRBV29-1	TRBJ1-2	SVEASGGRGYT
TRBV7-9	TRBJ2-5	ASSQGLAAQETQY
TRBV20-1	TRBJ2-7	SARQTYEQY
TRBV18	TRBJ1-1	ASSPGRGLENTEAF
TRBV2	TRBJ2-5	ASSVGLGAETQY
TRBV4-3	TRBJ1-3	ASSQGRGSGNTIY
TRBV4-2	TRBJ2-1	ASSQGLGRTYNEQF
TRBV30	TRBJ1-2	AWTFGTSDGYT
TRBV30	TRBJ2-2	AWTSGMGMIAGELF
TRBV7-2	TRBJ2-3	ASSFLAGDTQY
TRBV7-9	TRBJ2-7	ASSLATGESYEQY
TRBV12-3/TRBV12-4	TRBJ1-1	ASSLQGSVAF
TRBV19	TRBJ1-4	ASSTQRDSLTNDKLF
TRBV18	TRBJ1-1	ASSPPSGGDIEAF
TRBV4-3	TRBJ2-1	ASSHNPWTAWYQDEQF
TRBV3-1/TRBV3-2	TRBJ1-1	ASSQSRMNTEAF
TRBV21-1	TRBJ1-3	ASSKMGQKKGNTIY
TRBV7-6	TRBJ1-6	ASSRDRAGYNSPLH
TRBV4-2	TRBJ1-1	ASSQDGPEATEAF
TRBV5-4	TRBJ2-7	ASSLDGGDNEQY
TRBV4-1	TRBJ2-1	ASSQVPRTADEQF
TRBV2	TRBJ2-1	ASTPRGTEEF
TRBV27	TRBJ2-7	ASSFSSGYEQY